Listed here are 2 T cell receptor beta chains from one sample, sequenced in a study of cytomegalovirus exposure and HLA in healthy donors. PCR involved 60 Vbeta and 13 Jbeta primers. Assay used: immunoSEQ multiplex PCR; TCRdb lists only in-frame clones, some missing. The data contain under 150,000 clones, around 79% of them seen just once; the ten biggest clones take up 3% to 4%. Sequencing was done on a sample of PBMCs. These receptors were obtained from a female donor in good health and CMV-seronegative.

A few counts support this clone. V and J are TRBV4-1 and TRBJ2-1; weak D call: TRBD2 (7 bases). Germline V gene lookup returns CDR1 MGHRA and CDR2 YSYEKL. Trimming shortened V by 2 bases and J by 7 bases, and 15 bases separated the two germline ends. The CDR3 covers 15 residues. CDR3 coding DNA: TGCGCCAGCAGCCAAAGCCGGGGGGCAGGGAATGAGCAGTTCTTC. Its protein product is CASSQSRGAGNEQFF.

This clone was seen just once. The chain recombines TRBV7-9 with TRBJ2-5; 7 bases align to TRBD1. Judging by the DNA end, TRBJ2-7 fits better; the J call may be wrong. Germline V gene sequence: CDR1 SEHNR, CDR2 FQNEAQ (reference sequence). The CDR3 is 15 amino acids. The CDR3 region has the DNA TGTGCCAGCAGCTCGTACAGGGGAAAGACCTACGAGCAGTACTTC. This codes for CASSSYRGKTYEQYF.